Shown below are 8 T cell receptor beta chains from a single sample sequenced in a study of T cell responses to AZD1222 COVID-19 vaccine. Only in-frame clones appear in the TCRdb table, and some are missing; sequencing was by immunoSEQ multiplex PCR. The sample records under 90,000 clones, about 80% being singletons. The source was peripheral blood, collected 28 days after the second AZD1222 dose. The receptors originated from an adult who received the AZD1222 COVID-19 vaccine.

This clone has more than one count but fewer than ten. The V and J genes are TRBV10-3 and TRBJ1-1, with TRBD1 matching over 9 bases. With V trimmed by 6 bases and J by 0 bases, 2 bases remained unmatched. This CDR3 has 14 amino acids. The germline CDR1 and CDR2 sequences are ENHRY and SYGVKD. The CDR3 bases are TGTGCCATCAGGGGGACAGGGATGAACACTGAAGCTTTCTTT. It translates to CAIRGTGMNTEAFF.

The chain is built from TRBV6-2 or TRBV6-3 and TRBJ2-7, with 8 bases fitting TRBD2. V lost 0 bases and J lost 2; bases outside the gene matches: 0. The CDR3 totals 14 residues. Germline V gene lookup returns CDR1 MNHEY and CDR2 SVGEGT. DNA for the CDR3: TGTGCCAGCAGTTACTCGACTAGCGCCTACGAGCAGTACTTC. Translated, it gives CASSYSTSAYEQYF.

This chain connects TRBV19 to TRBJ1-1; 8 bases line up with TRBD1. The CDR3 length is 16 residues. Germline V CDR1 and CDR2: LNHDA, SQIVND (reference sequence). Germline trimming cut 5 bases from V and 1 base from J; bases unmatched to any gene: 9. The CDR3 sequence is CASSRLPRGRNTEAFF. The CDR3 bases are TGTGCCAGTAGTCGACTCCCCAGGGGGCGGAACACTGAAGCTTTCTTT.

The CDR3 DNA reads as TGTGCCAGCAGTTCGACCTTCGGCTCCTACGAGCAGTACTTC. Its protein product is CASSSTFGSYEQYF. The chain links TRBV28 to TRBJ2-7; D is ambiguous. Germline lookup yields CDR1 MDHEN and CDR2 SYDVKM. This CDR3 contains 14 residues. Trimming pared 4 bases from V and 0 bases from J, leaving 10 bases between.

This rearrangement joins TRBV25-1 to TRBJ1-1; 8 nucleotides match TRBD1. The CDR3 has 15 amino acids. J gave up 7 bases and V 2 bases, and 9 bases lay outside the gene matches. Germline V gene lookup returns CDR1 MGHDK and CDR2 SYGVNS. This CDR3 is CASSEMGQGAGEAFF. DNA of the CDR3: TGTGCCAGCAGTGAAATGGGGCAGGGGGCTGGTGAAGCTTTCTTT.

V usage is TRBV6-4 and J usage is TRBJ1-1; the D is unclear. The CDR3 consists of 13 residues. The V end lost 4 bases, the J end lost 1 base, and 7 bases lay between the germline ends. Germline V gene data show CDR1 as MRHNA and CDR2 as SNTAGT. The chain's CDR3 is CASSVTWNTEAFF. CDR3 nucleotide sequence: TGTGCCAGCAGTGTAACATGGAACACTGAAGCTTTCTTT.

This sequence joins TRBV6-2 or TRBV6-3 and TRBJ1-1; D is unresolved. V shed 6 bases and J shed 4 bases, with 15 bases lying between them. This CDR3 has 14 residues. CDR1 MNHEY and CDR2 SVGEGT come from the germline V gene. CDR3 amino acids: CASSNRVGPTEAFF. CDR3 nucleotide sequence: TGTGCCAGCAGCAACCGGGTGGGTCCCACTGAAGCTTTCTTT.

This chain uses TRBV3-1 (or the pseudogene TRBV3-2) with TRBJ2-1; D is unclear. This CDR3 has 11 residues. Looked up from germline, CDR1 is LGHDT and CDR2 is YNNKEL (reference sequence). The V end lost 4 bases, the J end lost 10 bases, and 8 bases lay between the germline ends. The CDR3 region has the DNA TGTGCCAGCAGCCTAACCGAAGAGCAGTTCTTC. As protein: CASSLTEEQFF.